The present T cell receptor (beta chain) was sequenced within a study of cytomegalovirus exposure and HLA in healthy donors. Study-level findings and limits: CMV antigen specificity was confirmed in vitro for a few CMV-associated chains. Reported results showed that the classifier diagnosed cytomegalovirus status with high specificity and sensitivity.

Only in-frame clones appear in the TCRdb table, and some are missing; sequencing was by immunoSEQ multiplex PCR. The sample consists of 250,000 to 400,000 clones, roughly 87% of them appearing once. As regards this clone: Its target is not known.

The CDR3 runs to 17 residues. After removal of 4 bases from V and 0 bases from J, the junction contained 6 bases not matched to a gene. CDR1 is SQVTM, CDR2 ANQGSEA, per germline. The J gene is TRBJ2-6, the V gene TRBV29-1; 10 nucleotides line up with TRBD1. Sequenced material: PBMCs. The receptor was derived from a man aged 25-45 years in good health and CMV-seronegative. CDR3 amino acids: CSVAGTGDFSGANVLTF. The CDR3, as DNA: TGCAGCGTTGCAGGGACAGGGGATTTCTCTGGGGCCAACGTCCTGACTTTC.